These 6 T cell receptor beta chains were all obtained from the same sample, sequenced in a study of STAT5B mutations in CD4+ large granular lymphocyte leukemia (dated 2022 in TCRdb). The library was built by means of the immunoSEQ multiplex PCR assay. TCRdb obtained this table from immuneACCESS and retained in-frame rearrangements with V and J assigned. These tables miss some clones; where compared with another copy, unresolved V genes account for less than half of the shortfall, and the remainder is unexplained. This sample gives 6,200 or so clones in total; about two thirds of them show up just once. The ten largest clonotypes hold about 1.9% of the sample. The sample consisted of PBMCs. Receptors were obtained from a woman in her sixties or seventies with CD4+ T-cell large granular lymphocyte leukemia.

The chain has TRBV7-3 and TRBJ2-1, with D perhaps matching TRBD2 (6 bases). Germline CDR1 is SGHTA and CDR2 is FQGTGA. The ends were cut back, 5 bases at V and 0 bases at J, with 11 bases in the middle. CDR3 length equals 15 residues. The CDR3 region has the DNA TGTGCCAGCAGCCCTAGGAGGGCCTCCTACAATGAGCAGTTCTTC. Translating gives CASSPRRASYNEQFF.

A single count supports this clone. This chain connects TRBV28 to TRBJ1-3; D remains ambiguous. Germline lookup yields CDR1 MDHEN and CDR2 SYDVKM. The CDR3 is made up of 12 amino acids. Trimming removed 3 bases from V and 7 bases from J, with 7 bases in between. The CDR3 sequence is CASSFDRNTIYF. The CDR3 bases are TGTGCCAGCAGTTTTGACCGGAACACCATATATTTT.

Of note for this clone: The junction departs from the called germline gene at one end, perhaps through a read error. The rearrangement uses TRBV7-7 and TRBJ2-3, with 9 bases identical to TRBD1. The germline V gene has CDR1 SSHAT and CDR2 FNYEAQ (reference sequence). There are 14 residues in the CDR3. The CDR3, as DNA: TGTGCTAGCAGCTTAGGACAGGGGACAGATACGCAGTATTTT. It encodes CASSLGQGTDTQYF.

The table lists this clone with a few counts. The chain links TRBV6-5 to TRBJ2-1, with D perhaps matching TRBD1 (5 bases). Germline-derived CDR1 and CDR2 are MNHEY and SVGAGI. This CDR3 spans 15 amino acids. Trimming removed 4 bases at V and 7 bases at J, with 17 bases between. CDR3 amino acids: CASSSRSQGRNEQFF. The CDR3 DNA sequence: TGTGCCAGCAGTTCCCGATCCCAGGGCCGAAATGAGCAGTTCTTC.

The CDR3 DNA is TGTGCCAGCAGCATACTAGGAGGGACCCAGTACTTC. Its translation is CASSILGGTQYF. The rearrangement links TRBV27 to TRBJ2-5; D is perhaps TRBD2 (5 bases). The CDR3 contains 12 residues. Deletions cut 6 bases from V and 7 bases from J, with 12 bases between. The V gene's germline CDR1 is MNHEY and CDR2 SMNVEV (reference sequence).

V and J are TRBV28 and TRBJ1-3; D unresolved. V gave up 5 bases and J gave up 2 bases, with 10 bases separating them. Germline-derived CDR1 and CDR2 are MDHEN and SYDVKM. The CDR3 totals 14 residues. This CDR3 is CASSLTVTGNTIYF. For the CDR3, the DNA is TGTGCCAGCAGTCTCACCGTAACTGGAAACACCATATATTTT.